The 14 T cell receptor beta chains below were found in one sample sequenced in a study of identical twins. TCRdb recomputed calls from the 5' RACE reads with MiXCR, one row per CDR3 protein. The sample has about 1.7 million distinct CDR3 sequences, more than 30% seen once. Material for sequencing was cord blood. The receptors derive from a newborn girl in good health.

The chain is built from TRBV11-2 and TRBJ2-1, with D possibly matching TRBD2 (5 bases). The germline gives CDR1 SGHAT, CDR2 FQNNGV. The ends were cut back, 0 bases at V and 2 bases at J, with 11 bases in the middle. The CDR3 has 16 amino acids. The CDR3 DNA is TGTGCCAGCAGCTTAGATCGGAGGCCCACCTACAATGAGCAGTTCTTC. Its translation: CASSLDRRPTYNEQFF.

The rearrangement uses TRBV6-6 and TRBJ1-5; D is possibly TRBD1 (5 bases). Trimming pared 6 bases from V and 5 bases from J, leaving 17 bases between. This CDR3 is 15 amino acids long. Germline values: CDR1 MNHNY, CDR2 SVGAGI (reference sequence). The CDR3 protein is CASSPDSYIDQPQHF. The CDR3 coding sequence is TGTGCCAGCAGCCCCGACAGTTACATCGATCAGCCCCAGCATTTT.

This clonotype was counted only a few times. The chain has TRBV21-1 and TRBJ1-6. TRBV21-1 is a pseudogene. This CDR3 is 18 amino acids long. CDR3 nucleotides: TGTGCCAGCAGCAAAGGGATAGGCGTACGGTCCTATAATTCACCCCTCCACTTT. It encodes CASSKGIGVRSYNSPLHF.

CDR3 nucleotide sequence: TGTGCCACCAGCGCGATGACAACCTACGAGCAGTACTTC. It specifies CATSAMTTYEQYF. The V and J genes are TRBV15 and TRBJ2-7; D is unresolved. The CDR3 loop spans 13 amino acids. Trimming took off 5 bases at V and 2 bases at J, with 10 bases between the two ends. Germline CDR1 is LNHNV and CDR2 is YYDKDF (reference sequence).

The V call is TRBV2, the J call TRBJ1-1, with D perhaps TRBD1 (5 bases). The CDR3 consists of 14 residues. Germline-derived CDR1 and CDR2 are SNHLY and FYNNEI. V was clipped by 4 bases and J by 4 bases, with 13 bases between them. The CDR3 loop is CASSGGREGTEAFF. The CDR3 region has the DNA TGTGCCAGCAGTGGCGGCAGGGAGGGCACTGAAGCTTTCTTT. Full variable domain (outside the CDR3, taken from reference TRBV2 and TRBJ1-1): EPEVTQTPSHQVTQMGQEVILRCVPISNHLYFYWYRQILGQKVEFLVSFYNNEISEKSEIFDDQFSVERPDGSNFTLKIRSTKLEDSAMYFCASSGGREGTEAFFGQGTRLTVV.

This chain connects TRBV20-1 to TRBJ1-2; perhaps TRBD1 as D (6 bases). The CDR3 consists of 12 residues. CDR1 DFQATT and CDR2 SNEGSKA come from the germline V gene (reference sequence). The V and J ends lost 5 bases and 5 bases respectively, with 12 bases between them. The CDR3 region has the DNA TGCAGTGCTCGACAGGCAGAATATGGCTACACCTTC. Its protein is CSARQAEYGYTF.

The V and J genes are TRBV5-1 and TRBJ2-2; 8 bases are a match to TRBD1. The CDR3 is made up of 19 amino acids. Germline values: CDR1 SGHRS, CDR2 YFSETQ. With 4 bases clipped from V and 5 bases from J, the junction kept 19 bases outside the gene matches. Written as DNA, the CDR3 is TGCGCCAGCAGCGGCCTCCCAATCGACAGGGGTGTGGGTACCGGGGAGCTGTTTTTT. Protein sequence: CASSGLPIDRGVGTGELFF.

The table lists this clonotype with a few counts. CDR3 coding DNA: TGTGCCAGCAGTTACAGGTCATCGGGACTAGCGGAAGAGACCCAGTACTTC. It translates to CASSYRSSGLAEETQYF. This chain uses TRBV6-2 or TRBV6-3 with TRBJ2-5; 11 nucleotides line up with TRBD2. This CDR3 comprises 17 residues. CDR1 and CDR2 from the germline V gene are MNHEY and SVGEGT. J lost 3 bases, V lost 2 bases, and 8 bases had no gene match.

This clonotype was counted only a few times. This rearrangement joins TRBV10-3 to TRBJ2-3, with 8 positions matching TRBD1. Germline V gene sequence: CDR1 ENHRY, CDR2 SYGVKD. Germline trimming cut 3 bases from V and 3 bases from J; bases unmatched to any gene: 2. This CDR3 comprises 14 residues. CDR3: CAISERTGTDTQYF. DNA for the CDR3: TGTGCCATCAGTGAAAGGACAGGGACAGATACGCAGTATTTT.

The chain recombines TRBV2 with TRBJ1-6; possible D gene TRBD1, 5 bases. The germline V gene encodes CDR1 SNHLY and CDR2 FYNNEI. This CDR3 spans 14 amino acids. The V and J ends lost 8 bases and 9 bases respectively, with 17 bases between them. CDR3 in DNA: TGTGCCAGCCGGCAGGATCAGGGTGGTTCACCCCTCCACTTT. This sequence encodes CASRQDQGGSPLHF.

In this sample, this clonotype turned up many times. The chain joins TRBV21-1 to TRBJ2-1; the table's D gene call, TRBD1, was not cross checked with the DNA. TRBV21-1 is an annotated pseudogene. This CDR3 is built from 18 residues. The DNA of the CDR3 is TGTGCCATCCCCGCCAACCGACCCGGGGGTCCACTCTACAATGAGCAGTTCTTC. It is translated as CAIPANRPGGPLYNEQFF.

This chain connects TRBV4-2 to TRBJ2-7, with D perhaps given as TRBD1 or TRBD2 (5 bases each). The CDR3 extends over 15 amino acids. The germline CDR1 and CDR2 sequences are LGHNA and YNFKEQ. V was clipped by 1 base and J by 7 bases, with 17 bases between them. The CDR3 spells CASSQAGPPYNEQYF. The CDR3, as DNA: TGTGCCAGCAGCCAAGCGGGACCCCCCTACAATGAGCAGTACTTC.

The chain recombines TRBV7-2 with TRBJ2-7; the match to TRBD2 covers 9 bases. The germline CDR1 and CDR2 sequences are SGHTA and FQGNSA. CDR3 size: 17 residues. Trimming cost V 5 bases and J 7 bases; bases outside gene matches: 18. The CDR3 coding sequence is TGTGCCAGCAGCCCGTCTCGGACTAGCGTCGGGAACAATGAGCAGTACTTC. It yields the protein CASSPSRTSVGNNEQYF.

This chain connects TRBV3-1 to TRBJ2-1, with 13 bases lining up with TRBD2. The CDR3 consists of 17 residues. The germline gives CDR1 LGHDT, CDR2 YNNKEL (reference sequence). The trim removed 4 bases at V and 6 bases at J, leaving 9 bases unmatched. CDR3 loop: CASSPIARLAGGNEQFF. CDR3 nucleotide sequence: TGTGCCAGCAGCCCCATTGCCCGACTAGCGGGAGGCAATGAGCAGTTCTTC.